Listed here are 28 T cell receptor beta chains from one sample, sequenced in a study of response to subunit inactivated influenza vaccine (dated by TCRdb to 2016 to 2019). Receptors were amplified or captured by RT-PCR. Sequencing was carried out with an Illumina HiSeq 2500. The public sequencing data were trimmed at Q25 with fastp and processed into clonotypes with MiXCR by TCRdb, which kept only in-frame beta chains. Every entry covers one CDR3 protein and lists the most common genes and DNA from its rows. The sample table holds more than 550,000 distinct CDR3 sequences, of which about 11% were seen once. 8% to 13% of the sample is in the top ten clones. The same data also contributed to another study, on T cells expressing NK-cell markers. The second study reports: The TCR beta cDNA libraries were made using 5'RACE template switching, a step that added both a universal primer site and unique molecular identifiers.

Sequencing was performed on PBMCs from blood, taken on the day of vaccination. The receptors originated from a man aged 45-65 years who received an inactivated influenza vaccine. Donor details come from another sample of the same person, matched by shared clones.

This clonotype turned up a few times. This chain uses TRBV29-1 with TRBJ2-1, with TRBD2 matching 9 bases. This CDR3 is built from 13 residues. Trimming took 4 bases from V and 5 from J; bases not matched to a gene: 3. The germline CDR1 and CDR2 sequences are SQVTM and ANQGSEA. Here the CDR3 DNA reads TGCAGCGTTGCTAGCGGGACTAACAATGAGCAGTTCTTC. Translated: CSVASGTNNEQFF.

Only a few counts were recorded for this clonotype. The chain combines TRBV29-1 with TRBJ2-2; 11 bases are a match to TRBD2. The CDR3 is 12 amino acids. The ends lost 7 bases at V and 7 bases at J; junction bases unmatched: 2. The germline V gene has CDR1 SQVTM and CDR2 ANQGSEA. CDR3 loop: CSASGGIGELFF. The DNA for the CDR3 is TGCAGCGCTAGCGGGGGGATCGGGGAGCTGTTTTTT.

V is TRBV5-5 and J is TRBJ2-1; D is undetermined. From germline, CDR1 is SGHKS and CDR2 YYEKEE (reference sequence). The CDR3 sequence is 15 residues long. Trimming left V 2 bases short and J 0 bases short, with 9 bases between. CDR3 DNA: TGTGCCAGCAGCTTCGGATTTGGCTCCTACAATGAGCAGTTCTTC. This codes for CASSFGFGSYNEQFF.

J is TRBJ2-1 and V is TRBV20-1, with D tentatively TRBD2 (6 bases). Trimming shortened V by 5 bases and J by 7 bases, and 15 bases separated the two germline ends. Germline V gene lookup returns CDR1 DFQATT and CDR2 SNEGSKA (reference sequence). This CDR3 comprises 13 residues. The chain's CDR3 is CSAPIPAGNEQFF. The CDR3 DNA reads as TGCAGTGCTCCGATCCCCGCGGGAAATGAGCAGTTCTTC.

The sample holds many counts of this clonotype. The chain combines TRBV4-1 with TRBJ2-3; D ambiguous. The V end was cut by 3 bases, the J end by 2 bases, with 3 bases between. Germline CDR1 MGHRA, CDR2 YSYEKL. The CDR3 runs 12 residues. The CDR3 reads CASSHNTDTQYF. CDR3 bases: TGCGCCAGCAGCCACAACACAGATACGCAGTATTTT.

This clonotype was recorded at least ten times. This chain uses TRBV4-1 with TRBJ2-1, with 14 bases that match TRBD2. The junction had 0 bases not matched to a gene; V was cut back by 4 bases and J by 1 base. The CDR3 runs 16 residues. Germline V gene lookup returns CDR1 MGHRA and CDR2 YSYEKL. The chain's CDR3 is CASSRLAGGSYNEQFF. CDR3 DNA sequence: TGCGCCAGCAGCCGACTAGCGGGGGGGTCCTACAATGAGCAGTTCTTC.

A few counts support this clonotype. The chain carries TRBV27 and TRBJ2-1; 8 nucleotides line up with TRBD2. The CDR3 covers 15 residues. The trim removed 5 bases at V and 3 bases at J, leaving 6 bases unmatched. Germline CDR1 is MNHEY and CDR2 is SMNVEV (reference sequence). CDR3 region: CASSAIAGIYNEQFF. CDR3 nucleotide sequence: TGTGCCAGCAGTGCTATAGCGGGAATCTACAATGAGCAGTTCTTC.

The CDR3 nucleotides are TGTGCCACCAGCAGAGATCCGTGGACAGTGAATTCACCCCTCCACTTT. Translation gives CATSRDPWTVNSPLHF. The chain employs TRBV15 and TRBJ1-6, with D possibly matching TRBD1 (6 bases). The CDR3 length is 16 residues. Germline CDR1 LNHNV, CDR2 YYDKDF (reference sequence). The ends were cut back, 0 bases at V and 7 bases at J, with 13 bases in the middle.

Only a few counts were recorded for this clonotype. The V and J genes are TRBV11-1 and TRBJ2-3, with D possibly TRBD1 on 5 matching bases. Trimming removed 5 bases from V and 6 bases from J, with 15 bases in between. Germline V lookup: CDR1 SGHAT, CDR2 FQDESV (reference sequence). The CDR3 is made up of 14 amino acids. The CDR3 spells CASSAKTRVDTQYF. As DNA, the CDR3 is TGTGCCAGCAGCGCTAAGACCAGGGTTGATACGCAGTATTTT.

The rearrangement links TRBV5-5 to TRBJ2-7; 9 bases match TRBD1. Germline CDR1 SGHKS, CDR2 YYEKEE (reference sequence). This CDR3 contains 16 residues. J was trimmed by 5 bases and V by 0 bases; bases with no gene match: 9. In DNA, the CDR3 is TGTGCCAGCAGCTTGGGCGGGACAGGGTGGATTGACGAGCAGTACTTC. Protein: CASSLGGTGWIDEQYF. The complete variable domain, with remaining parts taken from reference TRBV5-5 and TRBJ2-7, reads DAGVTQSPTHLIKTRGQQVTLRCSPISGHKSVSWYQQVLGQGPQFIFQYYEKEERGRGNFPDRFSARQFPNYSSELNVNALLLGDSALYLCASSLGGTGWIDEQYFGPGTRLTVT.

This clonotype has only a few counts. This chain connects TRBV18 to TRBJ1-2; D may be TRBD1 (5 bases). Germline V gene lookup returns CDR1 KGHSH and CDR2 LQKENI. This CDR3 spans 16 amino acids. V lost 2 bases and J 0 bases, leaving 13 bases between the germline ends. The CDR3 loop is CASSPTGPQPNYGYTF. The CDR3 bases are TGTGCCAGCTCACCAACAGGACCCCAACCTAACTATGGCTACACCTTC.

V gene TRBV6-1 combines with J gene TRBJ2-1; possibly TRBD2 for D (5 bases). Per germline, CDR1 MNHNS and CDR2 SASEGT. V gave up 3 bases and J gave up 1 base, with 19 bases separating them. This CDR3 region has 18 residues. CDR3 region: CASSDKVRRSQSYNEQFF. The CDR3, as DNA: TGTGCCAGCAGTGACAAGGTGCGGAGGTCGCAATCCTACAATGAGCAGTTCTTC.

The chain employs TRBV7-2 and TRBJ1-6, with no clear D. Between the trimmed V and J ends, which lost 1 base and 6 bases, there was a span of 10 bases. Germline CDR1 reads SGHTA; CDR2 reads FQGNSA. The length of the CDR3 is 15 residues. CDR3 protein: CASSLVLGSNSPLHF. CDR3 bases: TGTGCCAGCAGCTTAGTTTTGGGGAGTAATTCACCCCTCCACTTT.

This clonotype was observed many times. The CDR3 reads CASSRDRASGANVLTF. The CDR3 DNA reads TGTGCCAGCAGTAGGGACAGAGCCTCTGGGGCCAACGTCCTGACTTTC. The V call is TRBV2, the J call TRBJ2-6; the match to TRBD1 covers 7 bases. Trimming cost V 5 bases and J 0 bases; bases outside gene matches: 4. The V gene's germline CDR1 is SNHLY and CDR2 FYNNEI. The CDR3 has 16 amino acids.

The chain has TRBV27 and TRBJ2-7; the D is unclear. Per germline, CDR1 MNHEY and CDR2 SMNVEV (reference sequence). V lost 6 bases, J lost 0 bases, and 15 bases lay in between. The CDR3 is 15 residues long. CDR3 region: CASSQSQLGSYEQYF. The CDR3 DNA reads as TGTGCCAGCAGCCAATCACAGTTAGGCTCCTACGAGCAGTACTTC.

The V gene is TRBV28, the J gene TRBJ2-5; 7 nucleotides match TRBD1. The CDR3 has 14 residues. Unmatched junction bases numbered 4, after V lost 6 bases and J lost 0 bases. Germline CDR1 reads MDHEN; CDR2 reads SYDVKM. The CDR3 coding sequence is TGTGCCAGCAGAAAGGGGGCGTACCAAGAGACCCAGTACTTC. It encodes CASRKGAYQETQYF. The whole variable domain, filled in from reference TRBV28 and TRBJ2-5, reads DVKVTQSSRYLVKRTGEKVFLECVQDMDHENMFWYRQDPGLGLRLIYFSYDVKMKEKGDIPEGYSVSREKKERFSLILESASTNQTSMYLCASRKGAYQETQYFGPGTRLLVL.

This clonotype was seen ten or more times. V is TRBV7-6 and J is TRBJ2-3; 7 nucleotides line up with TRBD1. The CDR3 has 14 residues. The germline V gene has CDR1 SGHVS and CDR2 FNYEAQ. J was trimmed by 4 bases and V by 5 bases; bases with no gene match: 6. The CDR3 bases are TGTGCCAGCAGCCCCCTTCAGGGGGCAGATACGCAGTATTTT. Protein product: CASSPLQGADTQYF. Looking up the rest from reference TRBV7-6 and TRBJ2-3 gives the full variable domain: GAGVSQSPRYKVTKRGQDVALRCDPISGHVSLYWYRQALGQGPEFLTYFNYEAQQDKSGLPNDRFSAERPEGSISTLTIQRTEQRDSAMYRCASSPLQGADTQYFGPGTRLTVL.

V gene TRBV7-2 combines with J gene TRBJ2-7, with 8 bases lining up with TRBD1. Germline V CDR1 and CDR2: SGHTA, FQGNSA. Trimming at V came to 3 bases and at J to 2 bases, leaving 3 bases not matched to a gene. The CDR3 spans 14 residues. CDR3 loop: CASSFTTGAYEQYF. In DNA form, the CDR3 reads TGTGCCAGCAGCTTCACGACAGGGGCCTACGAGCAGTACTTC.

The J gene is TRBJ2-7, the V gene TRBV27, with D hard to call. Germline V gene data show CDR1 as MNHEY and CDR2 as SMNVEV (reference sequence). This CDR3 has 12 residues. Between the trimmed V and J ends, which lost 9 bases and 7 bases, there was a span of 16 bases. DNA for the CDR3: TGTGCCAGTAGGGAAGGGCAGAGGGAGCAGTACTTC. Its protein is CASREGQREQYF.

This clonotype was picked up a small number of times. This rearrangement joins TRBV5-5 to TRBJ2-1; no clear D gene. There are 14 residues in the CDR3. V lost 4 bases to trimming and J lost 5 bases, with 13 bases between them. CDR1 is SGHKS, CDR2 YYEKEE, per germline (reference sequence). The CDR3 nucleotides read TGTGCCAGCAGCCCGCTAATCTTGGACAATGAGCAGTTCTTC. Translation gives CASSPLILDNEQFF.

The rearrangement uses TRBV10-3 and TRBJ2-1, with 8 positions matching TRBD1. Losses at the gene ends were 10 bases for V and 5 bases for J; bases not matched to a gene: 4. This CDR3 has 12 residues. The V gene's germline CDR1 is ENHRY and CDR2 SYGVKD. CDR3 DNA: TGTGCCACCGGACAGGGAGACAATGAGCAGTTCTTC. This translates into CATGQGDNEQFF.

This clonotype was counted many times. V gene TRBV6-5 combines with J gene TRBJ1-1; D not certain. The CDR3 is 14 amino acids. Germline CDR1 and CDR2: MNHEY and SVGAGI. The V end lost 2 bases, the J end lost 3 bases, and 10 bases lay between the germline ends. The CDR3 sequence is CASSYHSDDTEAFF. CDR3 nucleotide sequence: TGTGCCAGCAGTTACCATTCAGATGACACTGAAGCTTTCTTT.

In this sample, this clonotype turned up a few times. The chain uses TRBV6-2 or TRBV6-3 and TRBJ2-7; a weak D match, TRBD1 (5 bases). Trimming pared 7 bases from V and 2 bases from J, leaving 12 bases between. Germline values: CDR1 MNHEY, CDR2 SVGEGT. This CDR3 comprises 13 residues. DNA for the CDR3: TGTGCCAGCACCTGGACACCTGCCTACGAGCAGTACTTC. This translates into CASTWTPAYEQYF.

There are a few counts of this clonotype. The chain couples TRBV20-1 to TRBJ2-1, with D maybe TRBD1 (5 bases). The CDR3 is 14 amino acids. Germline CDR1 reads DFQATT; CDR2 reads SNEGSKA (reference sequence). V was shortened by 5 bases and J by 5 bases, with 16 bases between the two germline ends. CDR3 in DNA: TGCAGTGCTGAGCGTCGTGACAGCAACAATGAGCAGTTCTTC. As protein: CSAERRDSNNEQFF.

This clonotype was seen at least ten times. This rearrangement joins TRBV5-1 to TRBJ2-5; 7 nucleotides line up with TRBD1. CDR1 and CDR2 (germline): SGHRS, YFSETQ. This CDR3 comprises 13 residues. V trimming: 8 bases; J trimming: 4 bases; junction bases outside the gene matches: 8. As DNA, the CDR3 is TGCGCCAGTACTCGACAGGGTGGAGAGACCCAGTACTTC. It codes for CASTRQGGETQYF.

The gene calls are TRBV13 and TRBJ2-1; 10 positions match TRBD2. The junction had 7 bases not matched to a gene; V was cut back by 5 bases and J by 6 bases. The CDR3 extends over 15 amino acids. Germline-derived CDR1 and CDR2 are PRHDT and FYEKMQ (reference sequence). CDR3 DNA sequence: TGTGCCAGCAGCGCAAGCGGGAGGGCCTTCAATGAGCAGTTCTTC. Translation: CASSASGRAFNEQFF.

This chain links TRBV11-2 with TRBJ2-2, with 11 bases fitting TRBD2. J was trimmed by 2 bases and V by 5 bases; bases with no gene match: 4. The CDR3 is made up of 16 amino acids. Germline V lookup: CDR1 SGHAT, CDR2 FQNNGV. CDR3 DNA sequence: TGTGCCAGCAGCAAGGGACTAGCGGCTAACACCGGGGAGCTGTTTTTT. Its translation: CASSKGLAANTGELFF.

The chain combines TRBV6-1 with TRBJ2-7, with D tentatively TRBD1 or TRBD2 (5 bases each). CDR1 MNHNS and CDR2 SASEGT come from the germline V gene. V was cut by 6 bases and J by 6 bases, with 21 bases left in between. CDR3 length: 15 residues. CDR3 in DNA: TGTGCCAGCAGCAATTTGCCGGGACCTCGGGGCGAGCAGTACTTC. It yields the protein CASSNLPGPRGEQYF.